This T cell receptor (beta chain) is from a study of T cells in Graves' hyperthyroidism and ophthalmopathy. The V end lost 0 bases, the J end lost 3 bases, and 6 bases lay between the germline ends. Germline V gene sequence: CDR1 SGHRS, CDR2 YFSETQ. The CDR3 is made up of 13 amino acids. Of note for this clonotype: The antigen is unknown.

Overall study findings and caveats: In the analysis, a 13 V-J model separated ophthalmopathy from stable hyperthyroidism. Researchers found most expanded thyroid clonotypes above 0.001 in blood as well.

Regions amplified from RNA transcripts were the TCR beta CDR3 regions. First-round RT-PCR of the TCR CDR3 relied on the HTBI primer set. TCRdb ran MiXCR on the multiplex PCR reads and lists one entry per CDR3 protein. The sample holds fewer than 450,000 distinct CDR3 sequences, roughly 17% seen once. Exclusions: uncontrolled infection, other autoimmune disease, pregnancy, lactation. Clinical symptoms, serum thyroxine, TRAb, thyroid ultrasound and orbital computed tomography informed diagnoses. The origin of this receptor is a woman between 25 and 40 years old with Graves' hyperthyroidism that later progressed to Graves' ophthalmopathy. The chain carries TRBV5-1 and TRBJ2-5; D gene ambiguous. Sample: blood. The CDR3 coding sequence is TGCGCCAGCAGCTTGGCTTCAAAAGAGACCCAGTACTTC. Its translation is CASSLASKETQYF.